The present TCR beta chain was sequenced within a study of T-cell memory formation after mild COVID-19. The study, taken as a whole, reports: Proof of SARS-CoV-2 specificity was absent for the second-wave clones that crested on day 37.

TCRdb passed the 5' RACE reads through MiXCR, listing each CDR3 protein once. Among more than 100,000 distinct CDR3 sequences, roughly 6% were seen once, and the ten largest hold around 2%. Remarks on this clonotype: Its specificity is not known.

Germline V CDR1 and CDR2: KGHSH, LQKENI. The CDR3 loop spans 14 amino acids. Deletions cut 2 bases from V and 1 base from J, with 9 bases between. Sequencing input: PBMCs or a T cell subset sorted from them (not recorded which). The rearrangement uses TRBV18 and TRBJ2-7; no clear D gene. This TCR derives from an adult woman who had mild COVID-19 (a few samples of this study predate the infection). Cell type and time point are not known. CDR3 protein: CASSPSTSSYEQYF. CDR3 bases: TGTGCCAGCTCACCATCAACAAGTTCCTACGAGCAGTACTTC.